The 6 T cell receptor beta chains below come from one sample, sequenced in a study of human T cells and chemical hapten exposure. As for time point: pre-sensitization, week 0. Treatment of the sample: therapeutic diphenylcyclopropenone sensitization with weekly scalp DPC. MiXCR was run by TCRdb on the RACE reads, yielding one entry per CDR3 protein. The data show about 380,000 distinct CDR3 sequences, approximately 5.1% seen once. The sample was whole blood, taken in connection with sensitization to the hapten diphenylcyclopropenone (DPC). The receptors stem from a woman in her fifties or sixties with alopecia areata. Some clones in this sample may be carry-over from other donors' samples.

The rearrangement links TRBV18 to TRBJ2-1; 10 bases align to TRBD1. From germline, CDR1 is KGHSH and CDR2 LQKENI. The V and J ends lost 3 bases and 3 bases, in that order; junction bases with no gene match: 5. The CDR3 spans 16 residues. DNA of the CDR3: TGTGCCAGCTCACCCCCGGGACAGGGGATCTACAATGAGCAGTTCTTC. It specifies CASSPPGQGIYNEQFF.

V gene TRBV3-1 combines with J gene TRBJ2-1; possibly TRBD1 for D (6 bases). The CDR3 has 14 residues. V gave up 1 base and J gave up 4 bases, with 8 bases separating them. Germline V lookup: CDR1 LGHDT, CDR2 YNNKEL (reference sequence). CDR3 residues: CASSQVDRYNEQFF. The CDR3 DNA is TGTGCCAGCAGCCAAGTGGACAGATACAATGAGCAGTTCTTC.

This clonotype was seen only a few times. The V call is TRBV12-3 or TRBV12-4, the J call TRBJ1-2; no definite D call. The length of the CDR3 is 13 residues. Trimming shortened V by 4 bases and J by 5 bases, and 11 bases separated the two germline ends. The CDR3 is CASSSSSFYGYTF. CDR3 in DNA: TGTGCCAGCAGTTCAAGCAGCTTTTATGGCTACACCTTC.

This clonotype was seen many times. The genes are TRBV20-1 and TRBJ2-3; no clear D. Germline V gene sequence: CDR1 DFQATT, CDR2 SNEGSKA (reference sequence). Trimming removed 0 bases from V and 1 base from J, with 14 bases in between. There are 16 residues in the CDR3. Here the CDR3 reads CSAREGRLDGTDTQYF. The DNA for the CDR3 is TGCAGTGCTAGAGAGGGCCGGCTTGACGGCACAGATACGCAGTATTTT.

At least ten counts were recorded for this clonotype. CDR3 DNA sequence: TGTGCCAGCAGTTCCGGGGACCTGCCCCTAGGCTACACCTTC. Its protein is CASSSGDLPLGYTF. This sequence joins TRBV6-2 or TRBV6-3 and TRBJ1-2; the D gene is possibly TRBD1 (5 bases). Trimming pared 4 bases from V and 8 bases from J, leaving 17 bases between. The CDR3 is 14 residues long. Germline CDR1 and CDR2: MNHEY and SVGEGT.

This clonotype was detected many times. The chain combines TRBV6-5 with TRBJ2-7, with D possibly matching TRBD1 (6 bases). Germline lookup yields CDR1 MNHEY and CDR2 SVGAGI. The CDR3 extends over 17 amino acids. V was shortened by 0 bases and J by 4 bases, with 19 bases between the two germline ends. The CDR3 DNA reads as TGTGCCAGCAGTTACTCGGAAGTCTTGGGGGCTGAGTACGAGCAGTACTTC. Its translation is CASSYSEVLGAEYEQYF.